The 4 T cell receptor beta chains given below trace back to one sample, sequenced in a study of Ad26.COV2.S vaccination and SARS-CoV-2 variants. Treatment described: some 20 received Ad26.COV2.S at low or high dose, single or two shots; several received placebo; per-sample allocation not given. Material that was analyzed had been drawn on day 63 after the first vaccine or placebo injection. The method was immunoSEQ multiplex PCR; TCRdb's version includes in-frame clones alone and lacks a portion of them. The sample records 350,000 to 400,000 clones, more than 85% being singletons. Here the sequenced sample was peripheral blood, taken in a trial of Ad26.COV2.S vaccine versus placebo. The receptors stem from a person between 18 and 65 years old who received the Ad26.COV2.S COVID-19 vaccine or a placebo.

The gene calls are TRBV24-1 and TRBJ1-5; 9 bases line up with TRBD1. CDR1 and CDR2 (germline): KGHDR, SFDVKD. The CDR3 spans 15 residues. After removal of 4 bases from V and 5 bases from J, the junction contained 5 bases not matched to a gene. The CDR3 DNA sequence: TGTGCCACCAGTGAGGGGGACAGGGAGGATCAGCCCCAGCATTTT. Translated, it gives CATSEGDREDQPQHF.

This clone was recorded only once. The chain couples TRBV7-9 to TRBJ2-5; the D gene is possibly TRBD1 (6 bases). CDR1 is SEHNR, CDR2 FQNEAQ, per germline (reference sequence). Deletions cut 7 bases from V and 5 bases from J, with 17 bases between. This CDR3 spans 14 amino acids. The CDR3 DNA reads TGTGCCAGCACCCAGGGGACGGGCTTTGAGACCCAGTACTTC. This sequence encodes CASTQGTGFETQYF.

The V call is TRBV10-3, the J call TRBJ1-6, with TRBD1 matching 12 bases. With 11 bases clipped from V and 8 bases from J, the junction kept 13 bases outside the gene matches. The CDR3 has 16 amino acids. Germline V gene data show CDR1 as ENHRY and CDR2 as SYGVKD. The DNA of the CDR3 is TGTGCCGTGGGGACAGGGGGCCTGGGTAAGGATTCACCCCTCCACTTT. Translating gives CAVGTGGLGKDSPLHF.

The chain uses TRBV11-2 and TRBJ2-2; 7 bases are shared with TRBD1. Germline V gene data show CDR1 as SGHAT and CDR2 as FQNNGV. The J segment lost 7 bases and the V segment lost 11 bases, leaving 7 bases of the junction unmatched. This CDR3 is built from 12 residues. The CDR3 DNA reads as TGTGCCTCGTACAGGGGCGTCGGGGAGCTGTTTTTT. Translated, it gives CASYRGVGELFF.